This T cell receptor (beta chain) was captured in a study of blood T cell repertoires in COVID-19. Trimming at V came to 4 bases and at J to 3 bases, leaving 12 bases not matched to a gene. This CDR3 region has 17 residues. Germline loops: CDR1 SGHRS, CDR2 YFSETQ. TCRdb keeps only in-frame clones here, not all; method: immunoSEQ multiplex PCR. Of just under 350,000 clones listed, about four fifths are singletons. The TCR was taken from a man younger than 40 with active or convalescent COVID-19. J is TRBJ2-3 and V is TRBV5-1; 9 bases agree with TRBD2. Sequenced sample: peripheral blood. Written as DNA, the CDR3 is TGCGCCAGCAGCCTAACCACGCCGGGACTAGCAACAGATACGCAGTATTTT. This encodes CASSLTTPGLATDTQYF.